The 22 T cell receptor beta chains presented below share a single source sample, sequenced in a study of response to subunit inactivated influenza vaccine. Each CDR3 protein gets one entry after TCRdb re-called the RT-PCR reads with MiXCR. In the table there are under 850,000 distinct CDR3 sequences, around a sixth of which are singletons. The sample consisted of PBMCs from blood, taken about 5 days after vaccination. These receptors all come from a man between 45 and 60 years old who received an inactivated influenza vaccine.

The V and J genes are TRBV5-1 and TRBJ1-4; D call uncertain. With 0 bases removed from V and 5 bases from J, the gap between germline ends came to 11 bases. CDR3 length: 15 amino acids. Germline assignment: CDR1 SGHRS and CDR2 YFSETQ. The CDR3 is CASSLAGMENEKLFF. CDR3 nucleotide sequence: TGCGCCAGCAGCTTGGCGGGCATGGAAAATGAAAAACTGTTTTTT.

The chain carries TRBV4-2 and TRBJ1-2, with a weak D call TRBD1 (5 bases). Germline CDR1 is LGHNA and CDR2 is YNFKEQ. This CDR3 comprises 14 residues. Trimming took 1 base from V and 5 from J, leaving 11 bases between them. CDR3 residues: CASSQGEGTYGYTF. CDR3 DNA: TGTGCCAGCAGCCAAGGGGAAGGGACTTATGGCTACACCTTC.

This clonotype turned up a few times. The rearrangement uses TRBV5-1 and TRBJ2-1; D call uncertain. CDR3 size: 15 residues. Trimming stripped 5 bases from V and 5 bases from J, with 17 bases between. Germline V CDR1 and CDR2: SGHRS, YFSETQ. In DNA, the CDR3 is TGCGCCAGCAGGCATACTTACGGTGAAAACAATGAGCAGTTCTTC. Translation: CASRHTYGENNEQFF.

V gene TRBV7-3 combines with J gene TRBJ2-1, with 7 nucleotides matching TRBD2. The V and J ends lost 4 bases and 11 bases, in that order; junction bases with no gene match: 5. The CDR3 is 12 amino acids. CDR1 is SGHTA, CDR2 FQGTGA, per germline. The CDR3 DNA is TGTGCCAGCAGCTCAAGCGGGACCAAGCAGTTCTTC. Protein product: CASSSSGTKQFF. Variable domain in full (rest from reference TRBV7-3 and TRBJ2-1): GAGVSQTPSNKVTEKGKYVELRCDPISGHTALYWYRQSLGQGPEFLIYFQGTGAADDSGLPNDRFFAVRPEGSVSTLKIQRTERGDSAVYLCASSSSGTKQFFGPGTRLTVL.

The chain links TRBV6-4 to TRBJ1-1; D is unresolved. Germline V lookup: CDR1 MRHNA, CDR2 SNTAGT. V dropped 7 bases and J dropped 1 base, with 16 bases sitting between them. The CDR3 has 15 residues. The CDR3: CASKYVGSGNTEAFF. The CDR3, as DNA: TGTGCCAGCAAATACGTGGGGTCGGGGAACACTGAAGCTTTCTTT.

This clonotype was picked up a small number of times. The chain carries TRBV20-1 and TRBJ1-6; a possible D gene is TRBD1 (5 bases). V lost 1 base, J lost 6 bases, and 10 bases lay in between. The CDR3 sequence is 14 residues long. Germline V gives CDR1 DFQATT, CDR2 SNEGSKA (reference sequence). In DNA, the CDR3 is TGCAGTGCTAGAGTCGGGGCCAGTAATTCACCCCTCCACTTT. This encodes CSARVGASNSPLHF.

This clonotype was seen a handful of times. V is TRBV29-1 and J is TRBJ2-2, with D possibly being TRBD1 (5 bases). V dropped 5 bases and J dropped 3 bases, with 13 bases sitting between them. The CDR3 has 14 amino acids. Germline CDR1 SQVTM, CDR2 ANQGSEA. Here the CDR3 DNA reads TGCAGCGTTCAATCCAGGGTGGACACCGGGGAGCTGTTTTTT. Protein product: CSVQSRVDTGELFF.

In its sample, this clonotype was seen a few times. The chain has TRBV4-1 and TRBJ1-1; D uncertain. The CDR3 has 13 amino acids. The germline CDR1 and CDR2 sequences are MGHRA and YSYEKL. With 0 bases removed from V and 4 bases from J, the gap between germline ends came to 6 bases. DNA for the CDR3: TGCGCCAGCAGCCAAGATCCGAGCACTGAAGCTTTCTTT. It is translated as CASSQDPSTEAFF.

This clonotype was counted only a few times. The chain combines TRBV7-2 with TRBJ2-5, with TRBD1 matching over 12 bases. CDR1 is SGHTA, CDR2 FQGNSA, per germline. The CDR3 has 16 amino acids. The V segment lost 4 bases and the J segment 13 bases; nucleotides outside the gene matches: 16. The DNA for the CDR3 is TGTGCCAGCAGCTCCGGGACAGGGGGCCCTAGGGGGTCCCGGTACTTC. As protein: CASSSGTGGPRGSRYF.

This clonotype was counted a few times. The chain is built from TRBV5-1 and TRBJ1-4; D might be TRBD1 (6 bases). Deletions cut 0 bases from V and 5 bases from J, with 8 bases between. Germline values: CDR1 SGHRS, CDR2 YFSETQ. CDR3 length equals 14 residues. CDR3 sequence reads: CASSLGQDNEKLFF. In nucleotides, the CDR3 is TGCGCCAGCAGCTTGGGACAGGACAATGAAAAACTGTTTTTT.

This clonotype appeared many times. The chain carries TRBV6-2 or TRBV6-3 and TRBJ2-1; no clear D. Germline CDR1 reads MNHEY; CDR2 reads SVGEGT. Trimming cost V 8 bases and J 10 bases, with 12 bases left between them. The CDR3 is made up of 11 amino acids. This CDR3 is CASGPGLEQFF. Written as DNA, the CDR3 is TGTGCCAGCGGACCGGGCCTCGAGCAGTTCTTC.

The chain links TRBV5-1 to TRBJ1-6; 8 positions match TRBD1. The germline V gene encodes CDR1 SGHRS and CDR2 YFSETQ. CDR3 length: 13 residues. Trimming took 7 bases from V and 9 from J; bases not matched to a gene: 6. CDR3 DNA: TGCGCCAGCTCCGACAGGGGAGGTTCACCCCTCCACTTT. Translating it yields CASSDRGGSPLHF.

This clonotype was observed a single time. The V call is TRBV20-1, the J call TRBJ1-3; D is unresolved. The CDR3 consists of 16 residues. The V gene lost 1 base and the J gene lost 0 bases, with 13 bases spanning the gap. Looked up from germline, CDR1 is DFQATT and CDR2 is SNEGSKA (reference sequence). CDR3 sequence: CSARAAGLNSGNTIYF. The CDR3 nucleotides read TGCAGTGCTAGAGCTGCCGGGCTGAACTCTGGAAACACCATATATTTT.

This clonotype came up many times. This chain connects TRBV12-3 or TRBV12-4 to TRBJ2-1; TRBD2 agrees at 7 bases. With V trimmed by 6 bases and J by 6 bases, 14 bases remained unmatched. The length of the CDR3 is 16 residues. CDR3 nucleotide sequence: TGTGCCAGCAGGCTAATAGCGGGCCTAAGGGGCAATGAGCAGTTCTTC. Translation gives CASRLIAGLRGNEQFF.

This clonotype turned up a few times. The V gene is TRBV5-6, the J gene TRBJ2-4, with a possible D match to TRBD1 (6 bases). Trimming cost V 1 base and J 0 bases, with 17 bases left between them. This CDR3 has 18 amino acids. Germline V gene sequence: CDR1 SGHDT, CDR2 YYEEEE. This CDR3 is CASSLRPGQKIAKNIQYF. In DNA form, the CDR3 reads TGTGCCAGCAGCTTGCGCCCTGGACAGAAAATAGCCAAAAACATTCAGTACTTC.

Many counts were recorded for this clonotype. DNA of the CDR3: TGCGCCAGCAGCTCAGGACAGGGTGGGACTGAAGCTTTCTTT. Residues: CASSSGQGGTEAFF. This rearrangement joins TRBV5-1 to TRBJ1-1; 8 bases are shared with TRBD1. Germline assignment: CDR1 SGHRS and CDR2 YFSETQ. This CDR3 comprises 14 residues. V shed 3 bases and J 5 bases; nucleotides not matched to a gene: 6.

The chain links TRBV12-3 or TRBV12-4 to TRBJ2-7, with D possibly matching TRBD1 (6 bases). The V end was cut by 5 bases, the J end by 0 bases, with 11 bases between. The CDR3 is made up of 14 amino acids. The CDR3 loop reads CASSADRSSYEQYF. The DNA for the CDR3 is TGTGCCAGCAGTGCCGACAGGAGCTCCTACGAGCAGTACTTC.

This clonotype was detected a few times. This chain links TRBV20-1 with TRBJ1-4; a weak D match, TRBD1 (6 bases). The CDR3 loop spans 12 amino acids. The germline V gene has CDR1 DFQATT and CDR2 SNEGSKA (reference sequence). CDR3 region: CSTGLANEKLFF. The CDR3 region has the DNA TGCTCCACAGGGTTAGCTAATGAAAAACTGTTTTTT.

Only a few counts were recorded for this clonotype. The genes are TRBV20-1 and TRBJ2-3; D perhaps matches TRBD2 (6 bases). The germline CDR1 and CDR2 sequences are DFQATT and SNEGSKA (reference sequence). The CDR3 has 12 residues. The DNA for the CDR3 is TGCAGGATGGGGAGGAGCACAGATACGCAGTATTTT. Its translation: CRMGRSTDTQYF.

The J gene is TRBJ2-1, the V gene TRBV19, with 7 bases identical to TRBD1. CDR1 is LNHDA, CDR2 SQIVND, per germline (reference sequence). The CDR3 is made up of 18 amino acids. The ends lost 2 bases at V and 0 bases at J; junction bases unmatched: 10. The chain's CDR3 is CASSISWTGPSSYNEQFF. For the CDR3, the DNA is TGTGCCAGTAGTATATCGTGGACAGGACCTAGCTCCTACAATGAGCAGTTCTTC.

This clonotype was seen a few times. V and J are TRBV12-3 or TRBV12-4 and TRBJ1-5; 8 nucleotides align to TRBD1. CDR3 size: 13 residues. With 6 bases clipped from V and 10 bases from J, the junction kept 8 bases outside the gene matches. The DNA for the CDR3 is TGTGCCAGCAGCGGACAGGGCTTAGAACCCCAGCATTTT. Its protein product is CASSGQGLEPQHF.

The rearrangement links TRBV29-1 to TRBJ1-5; D remains ambiguous. The CDR3 covers 12 residues. The germline V and J ends were trimmed by 4 bases and 7 bases, with 11 bases remaining between them. Germline CDR1 and CDR2: SQVTM and ANQGSEA. The CDR3 DNA sequence: TGCAGCGTTGGGGCAGAGAAACAGCCCCAGCATTTT. As protein: CSVGAEKQPQHF.